Below, 5 T cell receptor beta chains from the same sample are listed, as sequenced in a study of blood T cell repertoires in COVID-19. Libraries were prepared by immunoSEQ multiplex PCR; TCRdb keeps only in-frame clonotypes and omits some of them. This repertoire shows around 170,000 clones, around 89% found once; its top ten account for about 4%. Sequenced sample: peripheral blood. The source is a woman in her twenties or thirties with acute or convalescent COVID-19.

This clone appeared once. Additional DNA sequences in this sample encode the identical CDR3. V is TRBV5-1 and J is TRBJ2-5; D gene unclear. V was clipped by 0 bases and J by 5 bases, with 8 bases between them. Germline-derived CDR1 and CDR2 are SGHRS and YFSETQ. This CDR3 is built from 13 residues. The DNA for the CDR3 is TGCGCCAGCAGCTTGGGTTGGCGGGAGACCCAGTACTTC. Amino acid sequence: CASSLGWRETQYF. Complete variable domain (other parts from reference TRBV5-1 and TRBJ2-5): KAGVTQTPRYLIKTRGQQVTLSCSPISGHRSVSWYQQTPGQGLQFLFEYFSETQRNKGNFPGRFSGRQFSNSRSEMNVSTLELGDSALYLCASSLGWRETQYFGPGTRLLVL.

The V call is TRBV5-1, the J call TRBJ2-4, with D possibly matching TRBD2 (6 bases). Germline V gives CDR1 SGHRS, CDR2 YFSETQ. This CDR3 comprises 14 residues. Trimming removed 4 bases from V and 16 bases from J, with 24 bases in between. Here the CDR3 reads CASSPRADGTTRYF. In nucleotides, the CDR3 is TGCGCCAGCAGCCCAAGGGCGGACGGAACGACTAGATACTTC.

V and J are TRBV11-3 and TRBJ2-7; 7 nucleotides align to TRBD1. Losses at the gene ends were 2 bases for V and 3 bases for J; bases not matched to a gene: 1. The CDR3 loop spans 13 amino acids. Germline V gives CDR1 SGHNT, CDR2 YENEEA. In DNA form, the CDR3 reads TGTGCCAGCAGCTTATCAGGGGGCTACGAGCAGTACTTC. Its translation: CASSLSGGYEQYF.

A note on this clone: Other DNA sequences in this specimen translate into the identical CDR3. This chain joins TRBV5-1 and TRBJ2-3; D not certain. Germline V CDR1 and CDR2: SGHRS, YFSETQ. Trimming took off 0 bases at V and 1 base at J, with 6 bases between the two ends. CDR3 length: 14 residues. CDR3 sequence reads: CASSLERGTDTQYF. The CDR3 nucleotides read TGCGCCAGCAGCTTGGAACGAGGCACAGATACGCAGTATTTT.

The gene calls are TRBV19 and TRBJ2-7; TRBD2 is a possible D gene (6 bases). CDR1 LNHDA and CDR2 SQIVND come from the germline V gene (reference sequence). CDR3 size: 14 residues. Trimming took 7 bases from V and 0 from J, leaving 13 bases between them. Written as DNA, the CDR3 is TGTGCCAGTAAGGGCGGGAAGTCCTCCTACGAGCAGTACTTC. The encoded protein is CASKGGKSSYEQYF.